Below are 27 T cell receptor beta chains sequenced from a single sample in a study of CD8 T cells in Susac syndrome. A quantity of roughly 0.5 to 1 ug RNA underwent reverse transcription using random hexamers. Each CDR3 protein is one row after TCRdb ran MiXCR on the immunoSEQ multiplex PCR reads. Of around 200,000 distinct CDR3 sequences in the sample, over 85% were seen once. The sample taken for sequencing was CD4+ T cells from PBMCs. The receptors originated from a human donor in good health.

Here the CDR3 DNA reads TGTGCCTGGGGTCCCGGGACGTTCACCGGGGAGCTGTTTTTT. This translates into CAWGPGTFTGELFF. V and J are TRBV30 and TRBJ2-2; either TRBD1 or TRBD2 may fit D (5 bases each). The V gene's germline CDR1 is GTSNPN and CDR2 SVGIG (reference sequence). Trimming pared 5 bases from V and 4 bases from J, leaving 14 bases between. This CDR3 contains 14 residues.

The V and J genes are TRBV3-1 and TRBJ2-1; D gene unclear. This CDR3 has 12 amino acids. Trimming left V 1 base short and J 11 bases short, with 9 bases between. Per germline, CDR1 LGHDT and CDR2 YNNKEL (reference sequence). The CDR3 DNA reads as TGTGCCAGCAGCCAAGTAGGGATTCAGCAGTTCTTC. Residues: CASSQVGIQQFF.

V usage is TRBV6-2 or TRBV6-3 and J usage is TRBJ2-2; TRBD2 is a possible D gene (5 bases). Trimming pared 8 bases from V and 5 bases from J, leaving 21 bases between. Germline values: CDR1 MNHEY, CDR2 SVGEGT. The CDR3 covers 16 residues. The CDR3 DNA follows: TGTGCCAGCGGTCTAGGAGGCTTTGGGATAACCGGGGAGCTGTTTTTT. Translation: CASGLGGFGITGELFF.

DNA for the CDR3: TGCAGTGCTGCAGGGGGCGAGCAGTACGTC. Amino acid sequence: CSAAGGEQYV. V gene TRBV20-1 combines with J gene TRBJ2-7; 7 bases are a match to TRBD1. Losses at the gene ends were 5 bases for V and 6 bases for J; bases not matched to a gene: 1. The germline CDR1 and CDR2 sequences are DFQATT and SNEGSKA (reference sequence). This CDR3 is 10 amino acids long.

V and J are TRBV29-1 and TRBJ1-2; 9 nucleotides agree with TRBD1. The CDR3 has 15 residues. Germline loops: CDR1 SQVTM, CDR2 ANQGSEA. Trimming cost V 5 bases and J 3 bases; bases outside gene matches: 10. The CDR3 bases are TGCAGCGTTTTACGACAGGGGGTCGCATACTATGGCTACACCTTC. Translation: CSVLRQGVAYYGYTF.

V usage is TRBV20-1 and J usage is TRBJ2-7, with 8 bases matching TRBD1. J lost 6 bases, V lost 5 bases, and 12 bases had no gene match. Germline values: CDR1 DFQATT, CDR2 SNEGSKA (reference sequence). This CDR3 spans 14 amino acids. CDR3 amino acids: CSASRPTGAPEQYF. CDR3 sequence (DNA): TGCAGTGCTTCCCGACCGACAGGGGCCCCCGAGCAGTACTTC.

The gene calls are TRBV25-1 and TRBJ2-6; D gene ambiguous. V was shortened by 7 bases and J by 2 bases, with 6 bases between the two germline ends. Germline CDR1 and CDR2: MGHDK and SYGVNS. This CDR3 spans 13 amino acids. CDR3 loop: CASKGPGANVLTF. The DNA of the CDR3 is TGTGCCAGCAAAGGACCTGGGGCCAACGTCCTGACTTTC.

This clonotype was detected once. CDR3 amino acids: CASSLSGGIGNQPQHF. Written as DNA, the CDR3 is TGTGCCAGCAGCTTATCTGGGGGGATCGGCAATCAGCCCCAGCATTTT. The chain joins TRBV7-9 to TRBJ1-5, with D possibly being TRBD1 (5 bases). This CDR3 has 16 residues. Germline-derived CDR1 and CDR2 are SEHNR and FQNEAQ (reference sequence). V was cut by 2 bases and J by 2 bases, with 13 bases left in between. The variable domain in full, completed from reference TRBV7-9 and TRBJ1-5, reads DTGVSQNPRHKITKRGQNVTFRCDPISEHNRLYWYRQTLGQGPEFLTYFQNEAQLEKSRLLSDRFSAERPKGSFSTLEIQRTEQGDSAMYLCASSLSGGIGNQPQHFGDGTRLSIL.

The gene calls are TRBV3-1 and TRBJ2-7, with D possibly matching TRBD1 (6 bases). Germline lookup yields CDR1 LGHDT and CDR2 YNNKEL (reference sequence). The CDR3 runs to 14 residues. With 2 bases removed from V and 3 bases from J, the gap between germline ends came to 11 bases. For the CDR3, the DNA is TGTGCCAGCAGCCAATTCGAGGACAGCTACGAGCAGTACTTC. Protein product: CASSQFEDSYEQYF.

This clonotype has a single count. CDR3 loop: CASSRRGDGTAYNEQFF. The CDR3 DNA follows: TGTGCCAGCAGCCGACGGGGAGACGGCACTGCCTACAATGAGCAGTTCTTC. The J gene is TRBJ2-1, the V gene TRBV6-1, with D possibly TRBD2 on 5 matching bases. Germline loops: CDR1 MNHNS, CDR2 SASEGT. The CDR3 is 17 amino acids. V shed 6 bases and J shed 2 bases, with 20 bases lying between them.

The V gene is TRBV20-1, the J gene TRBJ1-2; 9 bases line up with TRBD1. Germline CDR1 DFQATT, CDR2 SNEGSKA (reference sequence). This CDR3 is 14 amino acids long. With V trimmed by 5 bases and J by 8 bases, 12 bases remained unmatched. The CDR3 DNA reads TGCAGTGCTGAGGCTGACAGGGGGGTGTACGGCTACACCTTC. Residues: CSAEADRGVYGYTF.

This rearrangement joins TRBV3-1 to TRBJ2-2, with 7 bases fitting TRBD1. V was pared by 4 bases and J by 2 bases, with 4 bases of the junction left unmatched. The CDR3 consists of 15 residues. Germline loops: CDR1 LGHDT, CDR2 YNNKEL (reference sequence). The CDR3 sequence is CASSPRTGNTGELFF. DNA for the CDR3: TGTGCCAGCAGCCCCCGGACAGGCAACACCGGGGAGCTGTTTTTT.

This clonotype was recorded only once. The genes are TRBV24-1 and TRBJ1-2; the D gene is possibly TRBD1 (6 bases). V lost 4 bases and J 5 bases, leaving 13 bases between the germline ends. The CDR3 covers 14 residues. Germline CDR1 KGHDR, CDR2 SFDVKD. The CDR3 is CATSDWTASYGYTF. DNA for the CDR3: TGTGCCACCAGTGACTGGACAGCCAGTTATGGCTACACCTTC.

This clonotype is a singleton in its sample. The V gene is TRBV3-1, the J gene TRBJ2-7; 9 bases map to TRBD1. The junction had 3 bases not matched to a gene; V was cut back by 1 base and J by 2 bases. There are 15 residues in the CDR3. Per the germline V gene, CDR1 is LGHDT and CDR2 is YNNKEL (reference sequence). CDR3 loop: CASSQGTGAAYEQYV. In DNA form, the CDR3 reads TGTGCCAGCAGCCAAGGGACAGGGGCAGCCTACGAGCAGTACGTC.

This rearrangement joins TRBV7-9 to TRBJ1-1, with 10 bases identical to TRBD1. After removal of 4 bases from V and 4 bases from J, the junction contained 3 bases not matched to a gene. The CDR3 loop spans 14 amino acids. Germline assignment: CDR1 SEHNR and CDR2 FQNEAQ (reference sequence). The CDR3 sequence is CASSSTGGITEAFF. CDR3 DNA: TGTGCCAGCAGCTCGACAGGGGGCATCACTGAAGCTTTCTTT.

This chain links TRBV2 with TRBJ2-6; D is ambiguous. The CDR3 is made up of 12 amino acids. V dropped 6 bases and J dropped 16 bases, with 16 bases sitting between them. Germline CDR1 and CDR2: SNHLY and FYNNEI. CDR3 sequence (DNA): TGTGCCAGCAGATCGGTGCGCACGAGTCTGACTTTC. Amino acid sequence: CASRSVRTSLTF.

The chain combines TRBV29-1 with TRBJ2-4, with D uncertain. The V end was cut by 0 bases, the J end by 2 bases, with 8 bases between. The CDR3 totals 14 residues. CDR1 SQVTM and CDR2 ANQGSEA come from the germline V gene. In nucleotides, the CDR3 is TGCAGCGTTGAAGATGTCGGATCCAAAAACATTCAGTACTTC. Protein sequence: CSVEDVGSKNIQYF.

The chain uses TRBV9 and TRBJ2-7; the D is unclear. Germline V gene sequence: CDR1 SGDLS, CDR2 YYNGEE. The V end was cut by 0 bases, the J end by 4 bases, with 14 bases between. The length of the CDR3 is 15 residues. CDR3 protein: CASSVAISPAYEQYF. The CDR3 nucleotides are TGTGCCAGCAGCGTAGCAATAAGCCCCGCTTACGAGCAGTACTTC.

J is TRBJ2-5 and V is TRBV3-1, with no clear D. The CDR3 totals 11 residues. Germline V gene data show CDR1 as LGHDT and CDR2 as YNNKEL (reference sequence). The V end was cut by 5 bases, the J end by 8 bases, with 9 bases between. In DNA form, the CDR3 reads TGTGCCAGCAGCGAAACCCGCACCCAGTACTTC. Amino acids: CASSETRTQYF.

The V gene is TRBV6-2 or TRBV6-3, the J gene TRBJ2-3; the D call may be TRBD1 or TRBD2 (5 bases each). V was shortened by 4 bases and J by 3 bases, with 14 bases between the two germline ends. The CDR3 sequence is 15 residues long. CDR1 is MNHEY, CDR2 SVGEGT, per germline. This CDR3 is CASSLRDPSTDTQYF. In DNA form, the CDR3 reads TGTGCCAGCAGTTTACGGGACCCATCAACAGATACGCAGTATTTT.

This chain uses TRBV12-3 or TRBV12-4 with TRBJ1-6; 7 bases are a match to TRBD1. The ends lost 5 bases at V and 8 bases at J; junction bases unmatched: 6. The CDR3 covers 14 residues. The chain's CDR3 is CASSPTGRDSPLHF. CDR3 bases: TGTGCCAGCAGTCCGACAGGGCGGGATTCACCCCTCCACTTT.

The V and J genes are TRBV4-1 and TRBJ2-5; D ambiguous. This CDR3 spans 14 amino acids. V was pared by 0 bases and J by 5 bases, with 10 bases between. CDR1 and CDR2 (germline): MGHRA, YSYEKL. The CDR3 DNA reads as TGCGCCAGCAGCCAAGAACGGCAGACGGAGACCCAGTACTTC. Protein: CASSQERQTETQYF.

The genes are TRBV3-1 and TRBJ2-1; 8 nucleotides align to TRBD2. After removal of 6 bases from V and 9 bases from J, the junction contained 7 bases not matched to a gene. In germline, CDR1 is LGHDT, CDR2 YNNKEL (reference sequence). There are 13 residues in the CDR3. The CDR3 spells CASRPGGFREQFF. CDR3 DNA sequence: TGTGCCAGCAGACCGGGGGGGTTTCGTGAGCAGTTCTTC.

CDR3 sequence: CASRPLEGRETQYF. The CDR3 bases are TGTGCCAGCAGACCCTTGGAAGGGAGAGAGACCCAGTACTTC. This rearrangement joins TRBV2 to TRBJ2-5; a possible D gene is TRBD2 (5 bases). This CDR3 comprises 14 residues. The germline V and J ends were trimmed by 6 bases and 4 bases, with 15 bases remaining between them. CDR1 and CDR2 (germline): SNHLY, FYNNEI. Complete variable domain (other parts from reference TRBV2 and TRBJ2-5): EPEVTQTPSHQVTQMGQEVILRCVPISNHLYFYWYRQILGQKVEFLVSFYNNEISEKSEIFDDQFSVERPDGSNFTLKIRSTKLEDSAMYFCASRPLEGRETQYFGPGTRLLVL.

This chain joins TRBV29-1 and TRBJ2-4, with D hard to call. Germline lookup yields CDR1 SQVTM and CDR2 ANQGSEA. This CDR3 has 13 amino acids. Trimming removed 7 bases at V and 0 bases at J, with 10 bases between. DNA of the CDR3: TGCAGCGGCCGGGCAGGAGCCAAAAACATTCAGTACTTC. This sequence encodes CSGRAGAKNIQYF.

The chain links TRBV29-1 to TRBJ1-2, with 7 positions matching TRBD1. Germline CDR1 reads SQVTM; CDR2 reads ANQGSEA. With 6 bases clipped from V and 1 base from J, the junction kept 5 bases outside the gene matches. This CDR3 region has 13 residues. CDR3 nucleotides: TGCAGCGTCAAAACAGGGGATAACTATGGCTACACCTTC. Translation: CSVKTGDNYGYTF.

CDR3 in amino acids: CASSLDVADLSTDTQYF. The CDR3 DNA reads TGCGCCAGCAGCTTGGACGTAGCGGACCTAAGCACAGATACGCAGTATTTT. The rearrangement links TRBV5-1 to TRBJ2-3; D may be TRBD2 (6 bases). Trimming pared 0 bases from V and 0 bases from J, leaving 14 bases between. The germline V gene encodes CDR1 SGHRS and CDR2 YFSETQ. CDR3 size: 17 residues.